This T cell receptor (beta chain) was found in a study of Graves' ophthalmopathy and Graves' hyperthyroidism. Study-wide context: Peripheral blood samples were taken at initial diagnosis, before any treatment.

Germline V gene sequence: CDR1 SGHNT, CDR2 YYREEE (reference sequence). This CDR3 has 15 amino acids. RNA served as the template for amplifying TCR beta CDR3 regions. First-round RT-PCR relied on HTBI primers, and a second-round multiplex PCR came next. Via MiXCR, TCRdb re-called the multiplex PCR reads, giving one row per CDR3 protein. This table holds over 650,000 distinct CDR3 sequences, about 41% found once. As concerns this clonotype: Germline and junction disagree at one end, which may indicate a read error.

Ophthalmopathy was moderately-to-severely active, CAS at least 3, NOSPECS at least 4, lasting under 3 months. PBMCs were isolated from an approximately 10 ml sample of fresh peripheral blood. This TCR came from an adult man with Graves' ophthalmopathy. Sequenced material: peripheral blood. This chain links TRBV5-4 with TRBJ2-7, with 8 positions matching TRBD1. The CDR3 protein is CASSQDGDRSYEQYF. CDR3 sequence (DNA): TGCGCCAGCAGCCAAGATGGGGACAGGTCCTACGAGCAGTACTTC.